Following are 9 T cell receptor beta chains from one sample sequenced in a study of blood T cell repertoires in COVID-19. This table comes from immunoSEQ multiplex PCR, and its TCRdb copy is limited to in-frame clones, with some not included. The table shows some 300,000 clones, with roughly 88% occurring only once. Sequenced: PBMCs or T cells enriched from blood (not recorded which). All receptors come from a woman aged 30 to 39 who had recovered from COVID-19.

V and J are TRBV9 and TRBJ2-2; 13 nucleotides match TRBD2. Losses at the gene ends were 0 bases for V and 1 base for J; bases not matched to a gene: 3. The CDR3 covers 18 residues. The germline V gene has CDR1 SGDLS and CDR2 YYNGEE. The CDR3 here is CASSVGGLAGWNTGELFF. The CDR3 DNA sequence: TGTGCCAGCAGCGTAGGGGGACTAGCGGGGTGGAACACCGGGGAGCTGTTTTTT.

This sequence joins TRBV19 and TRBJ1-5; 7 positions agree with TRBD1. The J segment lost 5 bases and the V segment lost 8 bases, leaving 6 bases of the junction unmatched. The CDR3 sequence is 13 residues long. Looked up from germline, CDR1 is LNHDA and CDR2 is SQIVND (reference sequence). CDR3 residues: CASGDRSYQPQHF. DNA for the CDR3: TGTGCCAGTGGGGACAGAAGTTATCAGCCCCAGCATTTT.

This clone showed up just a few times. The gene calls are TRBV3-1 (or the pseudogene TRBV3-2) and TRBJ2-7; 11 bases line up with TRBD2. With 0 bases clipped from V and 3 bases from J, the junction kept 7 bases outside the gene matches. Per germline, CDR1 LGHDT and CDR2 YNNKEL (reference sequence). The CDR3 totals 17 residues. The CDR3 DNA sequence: TGTGCCAGCAGCCAAGACGGGCGACTAGCGGGACGCTACGAGCAGTACTTC. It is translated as CASSQDGRLAGRYEQYF.

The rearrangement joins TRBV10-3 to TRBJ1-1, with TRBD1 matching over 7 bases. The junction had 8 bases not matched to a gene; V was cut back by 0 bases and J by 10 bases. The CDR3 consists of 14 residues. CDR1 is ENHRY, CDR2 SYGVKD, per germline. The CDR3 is CAISESTTGDGAFF. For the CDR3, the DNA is TGTGCCATCAGTGAGTCGACAACAGGGGATGGAGCTTTCTTT.

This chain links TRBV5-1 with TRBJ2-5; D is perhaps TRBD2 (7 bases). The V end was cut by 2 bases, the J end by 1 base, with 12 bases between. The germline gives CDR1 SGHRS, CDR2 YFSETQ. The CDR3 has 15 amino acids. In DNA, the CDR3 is TGCGCCAGCAGCTTAGGGGGGGCAGTCCAAGAGACCCAGTACTTC. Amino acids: CASSLGGAVQETQYF.

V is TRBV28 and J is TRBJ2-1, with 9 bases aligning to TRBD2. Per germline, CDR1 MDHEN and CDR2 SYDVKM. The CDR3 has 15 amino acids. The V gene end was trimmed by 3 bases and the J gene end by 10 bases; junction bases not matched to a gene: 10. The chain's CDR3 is CASSFRGSGRKEQFF. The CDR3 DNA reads TGTGCCAGCAGTTTTAGGGGTAGCGGGAGAAAAGAGCAGTTCTTC. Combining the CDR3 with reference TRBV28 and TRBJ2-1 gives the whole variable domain DVKVTQSSRYLVKRTGEKVFLECVQDMDHENMFWYRQDPGLGLRLIYFSYDVKMKEKGDIPEGYSVSREKKERFSLILESASTNQTSMYLCASSFRGSGRKEQFFGPGTRLTVL.

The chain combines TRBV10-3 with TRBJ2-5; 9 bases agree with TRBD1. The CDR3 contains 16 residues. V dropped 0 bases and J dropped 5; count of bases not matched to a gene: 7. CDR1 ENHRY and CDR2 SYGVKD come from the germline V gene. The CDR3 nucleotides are TGTGCCATCAGTGAGTCTAAACAGGGGGCCGGGGAGACCCAGTACTTC. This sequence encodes CAISESKQGAGETQYF.

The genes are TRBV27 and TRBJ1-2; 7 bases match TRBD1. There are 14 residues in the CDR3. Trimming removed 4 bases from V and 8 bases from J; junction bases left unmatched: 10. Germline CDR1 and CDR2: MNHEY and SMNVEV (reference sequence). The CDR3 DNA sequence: TGTGCCAGCAGTTGGAAAGGGGGCGCAAGGGGCTACACCTTC. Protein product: CASSWKGGARGYTF.

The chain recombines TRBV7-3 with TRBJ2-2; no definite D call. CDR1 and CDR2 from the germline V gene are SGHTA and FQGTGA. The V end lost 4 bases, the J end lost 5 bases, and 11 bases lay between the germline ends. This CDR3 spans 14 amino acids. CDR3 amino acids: CASSSSTLTGELFF. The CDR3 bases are TGTGCCAGCAGCTCTTCCACTCTGACCGGGGAGCTGTTTTTT.